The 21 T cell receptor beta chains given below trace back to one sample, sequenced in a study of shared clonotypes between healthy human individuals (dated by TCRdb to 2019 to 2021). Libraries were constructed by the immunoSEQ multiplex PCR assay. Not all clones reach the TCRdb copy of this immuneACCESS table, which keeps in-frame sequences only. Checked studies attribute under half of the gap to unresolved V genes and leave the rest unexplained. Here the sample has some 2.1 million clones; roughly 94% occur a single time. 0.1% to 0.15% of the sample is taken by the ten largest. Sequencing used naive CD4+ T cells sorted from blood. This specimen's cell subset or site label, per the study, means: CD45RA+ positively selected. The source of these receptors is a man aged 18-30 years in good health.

CDR3 loop: CASSPRTGEQFF. CDR3 sequence (DNA): TGTGCCAGCAGCCCCAGGACGGGAGAGCAGTTCTTC. The V and J genes are TRBV7-2 and TRBJ2-1, with D possibly TRBD2 on 5 matching bases. Germline V gene data show CDR1 as SGHTA and CDR2 as FQGNSA. CDR3 size: 12 residues. The ends were cut back, 5 bases at V and 10 bases at J, with 12 bases in the middle.

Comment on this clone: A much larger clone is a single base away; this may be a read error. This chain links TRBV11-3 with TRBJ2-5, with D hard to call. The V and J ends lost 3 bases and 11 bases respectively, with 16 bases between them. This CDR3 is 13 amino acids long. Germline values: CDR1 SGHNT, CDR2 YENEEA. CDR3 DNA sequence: TGTGCCAGCAGCTTGACCTCCTCCTACGGGCAGTACTTC. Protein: CASSLTSSYGQYF.

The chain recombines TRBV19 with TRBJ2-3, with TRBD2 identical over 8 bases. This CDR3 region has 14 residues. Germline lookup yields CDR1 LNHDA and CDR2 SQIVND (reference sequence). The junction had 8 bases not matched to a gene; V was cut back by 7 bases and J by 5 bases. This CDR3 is CASKSGGALDTQYF. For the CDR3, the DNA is TGTGCCAGTAAGTCCGGGGGGGCCCTAGATACGCAGTATTTT.

The CDR3 DNA is TGTGCCAGCTCCCTCATGGGGGATGCTCGTTCACCCCTCCACTTT. Translation gives CASSLMGDARSPLHF. The genes are TRBV28 and TRBJ1-6; the D gene is possibly TRBD1 (5 bases). The CDR3 extends over 15 amino acids. V lost 8 bases to trimming and J lost 9 bases, with 20 bases between them. Per the germline V gene, CDR1 is MDHEN and CDR2 is SYDVKM.

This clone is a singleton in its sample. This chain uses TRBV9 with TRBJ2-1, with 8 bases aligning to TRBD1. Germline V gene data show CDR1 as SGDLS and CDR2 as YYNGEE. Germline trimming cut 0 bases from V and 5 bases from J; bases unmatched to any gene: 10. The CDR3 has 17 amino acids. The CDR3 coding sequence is TGTGCCAGCAGCGTAGCTCCCCAGGGGGCCGGCGACAATGAGCAGTTCTTC. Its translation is CASSVAPQGAGDNEQFF.

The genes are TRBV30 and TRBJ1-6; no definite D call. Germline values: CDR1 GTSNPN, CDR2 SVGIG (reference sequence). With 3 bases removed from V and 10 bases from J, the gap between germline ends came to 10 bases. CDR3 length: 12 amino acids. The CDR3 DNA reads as TGTGCCTGGAGAGGCTCCGAATCACCCCTCCACTTT. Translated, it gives CAWRGSESPLHF.

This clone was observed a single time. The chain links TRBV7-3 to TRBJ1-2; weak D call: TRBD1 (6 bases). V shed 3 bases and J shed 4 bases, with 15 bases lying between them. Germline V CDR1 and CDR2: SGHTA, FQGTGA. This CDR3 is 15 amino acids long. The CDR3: CASSFYPGAVYGYTF. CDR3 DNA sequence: TGTGCCAGCAGCTTTTACCCAGGGGCCGTCTATGGCTACACCTTC.

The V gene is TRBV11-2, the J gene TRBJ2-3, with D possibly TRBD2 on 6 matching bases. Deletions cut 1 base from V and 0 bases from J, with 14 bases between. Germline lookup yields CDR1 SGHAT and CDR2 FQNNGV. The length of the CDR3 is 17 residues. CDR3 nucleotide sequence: TGTGCCAGCAGCTTAGCCCTGCTAGCGTCTAGCACAGATACGCAGTATTTT. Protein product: CASSLALLASSTDTQYF. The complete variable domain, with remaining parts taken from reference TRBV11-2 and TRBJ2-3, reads EAGVAQSPRYKIIEKRQSVAFWCNPISGHATLYWYQQILGQGPKLLIQFQNNGVVDDSQLPKDRFSAERLKGVDSTLKIQPAKLEDSAVYLCASSLALLASSTDTQYFGPGTRLTVL.

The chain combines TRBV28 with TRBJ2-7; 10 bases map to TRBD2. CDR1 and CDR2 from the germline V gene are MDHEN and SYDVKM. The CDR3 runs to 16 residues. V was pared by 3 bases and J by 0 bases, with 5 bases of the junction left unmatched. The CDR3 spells CASSFSGGSYSYEQYF. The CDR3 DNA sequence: TGTGCCAGCAGTTTTAGCGGGGGGTCCTACTCCTACGAGCAGTACTTC.

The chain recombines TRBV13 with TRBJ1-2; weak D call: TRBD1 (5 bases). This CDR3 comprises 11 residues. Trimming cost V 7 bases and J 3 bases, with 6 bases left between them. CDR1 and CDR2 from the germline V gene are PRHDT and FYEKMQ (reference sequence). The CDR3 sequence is CASTGDYGYTF. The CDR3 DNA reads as TGTGCCAGCACGGGGGACTATGGCTACACCTTC.

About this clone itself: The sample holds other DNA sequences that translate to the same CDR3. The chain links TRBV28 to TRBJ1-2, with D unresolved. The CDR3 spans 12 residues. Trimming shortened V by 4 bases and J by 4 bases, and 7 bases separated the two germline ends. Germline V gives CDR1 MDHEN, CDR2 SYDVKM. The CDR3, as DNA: TGTGCCAGCAGTTCTGGGGTCTATGGCTACACCTTC. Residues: CASSSGVYGYTF.

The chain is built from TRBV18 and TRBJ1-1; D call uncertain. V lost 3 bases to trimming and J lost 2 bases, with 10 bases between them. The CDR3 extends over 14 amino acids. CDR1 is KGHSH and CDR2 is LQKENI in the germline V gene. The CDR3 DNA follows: TGTGCCAGCTCACCGATCCGGGAAAACACTGAAGCTTTCTTT. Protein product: CASSPIRENTEAFF.

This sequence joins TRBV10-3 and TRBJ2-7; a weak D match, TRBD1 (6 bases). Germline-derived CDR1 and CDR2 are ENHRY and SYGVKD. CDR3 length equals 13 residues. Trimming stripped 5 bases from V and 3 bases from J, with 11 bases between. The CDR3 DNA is TGTGCCATCAGTAAGGGGGATGACTACGAGCAGTACTTC. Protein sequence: CAISKGDDYEQYF.

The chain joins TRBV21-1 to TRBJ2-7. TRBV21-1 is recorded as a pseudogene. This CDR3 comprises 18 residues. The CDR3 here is CASSKGRGDTYFSYEQYF. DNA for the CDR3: TGTGCCAGCAGCAAAGGAAGAGGAGACACCTACTTCTCCTACGAGCAGTACTTC.

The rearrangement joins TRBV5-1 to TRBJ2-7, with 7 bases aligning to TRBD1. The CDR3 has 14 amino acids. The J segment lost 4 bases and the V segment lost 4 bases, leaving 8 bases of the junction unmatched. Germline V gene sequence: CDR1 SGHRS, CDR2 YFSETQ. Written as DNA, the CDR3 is TGCGCCAGCAGCGCCGACAGGGCCGGGTACGAGCAGTACTTC. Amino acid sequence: CASSADRAGYEQYF.

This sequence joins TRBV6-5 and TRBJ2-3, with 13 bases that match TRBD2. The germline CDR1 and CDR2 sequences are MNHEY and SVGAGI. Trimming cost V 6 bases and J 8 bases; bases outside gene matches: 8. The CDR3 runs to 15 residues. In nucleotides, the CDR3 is TGTGCCAGCAGACGAGGACTAGCGGGAGTGGTTACGCAGTATTTT. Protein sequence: CASRRGLAGVVTQYF.

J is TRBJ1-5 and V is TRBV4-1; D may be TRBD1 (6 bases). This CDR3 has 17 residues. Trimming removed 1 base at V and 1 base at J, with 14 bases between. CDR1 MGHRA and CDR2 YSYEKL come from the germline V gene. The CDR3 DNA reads TGCGCCAGCAGCCAAGGGCTGGGTAGGGGGAGCAATCAGCCCCAGCATTTT. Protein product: CASSQGLGRGSNQPQHF.

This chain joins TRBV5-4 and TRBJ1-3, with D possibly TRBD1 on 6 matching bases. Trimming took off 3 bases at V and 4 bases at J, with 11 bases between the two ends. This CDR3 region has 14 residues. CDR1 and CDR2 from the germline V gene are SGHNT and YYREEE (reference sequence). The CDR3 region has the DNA TGTGCCAGCAGCTCCCCCGGGACAGGAAACACCATATATTTT. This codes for CASSSPGTGNTIYF.

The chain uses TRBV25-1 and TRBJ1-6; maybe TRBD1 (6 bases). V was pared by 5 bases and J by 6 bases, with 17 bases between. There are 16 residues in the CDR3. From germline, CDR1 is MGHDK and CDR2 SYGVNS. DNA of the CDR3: TGTGCCAGCAGTCCGACTATTAGGACAGCTAATTCACCCCTCCACTTT. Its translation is CASSPTIRTANSPLHF.

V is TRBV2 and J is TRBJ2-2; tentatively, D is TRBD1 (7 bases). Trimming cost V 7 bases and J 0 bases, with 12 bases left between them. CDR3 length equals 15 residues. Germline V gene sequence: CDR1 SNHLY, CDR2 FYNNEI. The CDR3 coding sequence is TGTGCCAGCAAGGGGGCGGGGACGAACACCGGGGAGCTGTTTTTT. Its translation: CASKGAGTNTGELFF.

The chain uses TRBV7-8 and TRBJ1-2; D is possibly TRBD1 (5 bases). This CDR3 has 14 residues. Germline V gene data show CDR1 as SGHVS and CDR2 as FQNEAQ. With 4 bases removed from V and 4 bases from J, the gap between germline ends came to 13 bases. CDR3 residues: CASSSKDKGYGYTF. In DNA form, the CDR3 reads TGTGCCAGCAGCTCCAAGGACAAGGGCTATGGCTACACCTTC.